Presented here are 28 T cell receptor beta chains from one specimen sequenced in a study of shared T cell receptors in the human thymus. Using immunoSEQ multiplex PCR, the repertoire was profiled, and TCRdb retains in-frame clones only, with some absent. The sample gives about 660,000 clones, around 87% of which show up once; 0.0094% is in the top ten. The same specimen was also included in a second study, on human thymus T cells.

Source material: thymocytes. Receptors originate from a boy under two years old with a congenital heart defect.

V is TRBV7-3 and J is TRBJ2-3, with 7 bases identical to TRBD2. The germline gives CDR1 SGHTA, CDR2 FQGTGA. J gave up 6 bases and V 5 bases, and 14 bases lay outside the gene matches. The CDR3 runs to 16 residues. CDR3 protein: CASSPTEGGGGDTQYF. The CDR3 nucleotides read TGTGCCAGCAGCCCGACGGAAGGCGGGGGAGGGGATACGCAGTATTTT. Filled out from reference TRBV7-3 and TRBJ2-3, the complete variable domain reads GAGVSQTPSNKVTEKGKYVELRCDPISGHTALYWYRQSLGQGPEFLIYFQGTGAADDSGLPNDRFFAVRPEGSVSTLKIQRTERGDSAVYLCASSPTEGGGGDTQYFGPGTRLTVL.

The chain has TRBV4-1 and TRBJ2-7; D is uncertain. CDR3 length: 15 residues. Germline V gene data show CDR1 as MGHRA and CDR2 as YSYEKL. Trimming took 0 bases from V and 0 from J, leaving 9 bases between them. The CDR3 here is CASSQEEDRSYEQYF. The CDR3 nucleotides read TGCGCCAGCAGCCAAGAAGAGGATCGCTCCTACGAGCAGTACTTC.

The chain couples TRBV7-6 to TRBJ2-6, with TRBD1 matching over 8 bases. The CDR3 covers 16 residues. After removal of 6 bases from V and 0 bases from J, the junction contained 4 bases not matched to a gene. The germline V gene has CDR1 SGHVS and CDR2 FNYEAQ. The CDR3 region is CASRPTGGSGANVLTF. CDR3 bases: TGTGCCAGCAGGCCCACAGGGGGCTCTGGGGCCAACGTCCTGACTTTC.

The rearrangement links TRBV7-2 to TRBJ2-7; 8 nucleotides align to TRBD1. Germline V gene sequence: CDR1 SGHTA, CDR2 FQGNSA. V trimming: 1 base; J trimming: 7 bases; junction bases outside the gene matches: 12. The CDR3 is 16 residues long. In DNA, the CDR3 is TGTGCCAGCAGCTTAGAGTCTGACAGGGGCCCTGGAGAGCAGTACTTC. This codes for CASSLESDRGPGEQYF. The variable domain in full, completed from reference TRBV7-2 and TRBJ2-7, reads GAGVSQSPSNKVTEKGKDVELRCDPISGHTALYWYRQSLGQGLEFLIYFQGNSAPDKSGLPSDRFSAERTGGSVSTLTIQRTQQEDSAVYLCASSLESDRGPGEQYFGPGTRLTVT.

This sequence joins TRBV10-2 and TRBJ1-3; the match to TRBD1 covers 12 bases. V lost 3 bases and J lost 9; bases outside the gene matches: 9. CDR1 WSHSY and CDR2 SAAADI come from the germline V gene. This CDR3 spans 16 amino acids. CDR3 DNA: TGCGCCAGCAGTGAAACCGGGACAGGGGGCGAGGGCACCATATATTTT. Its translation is CASSETGTGGEGTIYF.

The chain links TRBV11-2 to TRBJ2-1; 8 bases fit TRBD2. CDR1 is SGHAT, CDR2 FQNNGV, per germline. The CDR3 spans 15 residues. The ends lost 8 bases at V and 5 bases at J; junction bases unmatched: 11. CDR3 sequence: CASARRGLEDNEQFF. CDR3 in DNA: TGTGCCAGCGCCCGGAGGGGACTAGAAGACAATGAGCAGTTCTTC. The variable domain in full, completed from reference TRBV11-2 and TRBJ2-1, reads EAGVAQSPRYKIIEKRQSVAFWCNPISGHATLYWYQQILGQGPKLLIQFQNNGVVDDSQLPKDRFSAERLKGVDSTLKIQPAKLEDSAVYLCASARRGLEDNEQFFGPGTRLTVL.

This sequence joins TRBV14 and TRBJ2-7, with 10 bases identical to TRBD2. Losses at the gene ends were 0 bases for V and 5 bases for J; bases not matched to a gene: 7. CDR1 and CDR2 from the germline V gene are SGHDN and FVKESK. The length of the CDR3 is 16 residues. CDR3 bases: TGTGCCAGCAGCCAAGATCCCTCTAGCGGGAGCGACGAGCAGTACTTC. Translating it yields CASSQDPSSGSDEQYF.

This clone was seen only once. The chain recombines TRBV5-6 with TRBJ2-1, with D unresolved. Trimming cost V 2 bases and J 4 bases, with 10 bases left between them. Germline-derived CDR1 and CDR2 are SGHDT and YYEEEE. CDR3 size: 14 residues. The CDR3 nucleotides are TGTGCCAGCAGCTTTAGGAGCGATTACAATGAGCAGTTCTTC. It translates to CASSFRSDYNEQFF.

CDR3 DNA sequence: TGTGCCAGCTTCGTCGGGGTGTACCAAGAGACCCAGTACTTC. Amino acid sequence: CASFVGVYQETQYF. This rearrangement joins TRBV18 to TRBJ2-5; D is perhaps TRBD2 (5 bases). CDR1 and CDR2 (germline): KGHSH, LQKENI. CDR3 size: 14 residues. V was trimmed by 7 bases and J by 0 bases, leaving 12 bases between them.

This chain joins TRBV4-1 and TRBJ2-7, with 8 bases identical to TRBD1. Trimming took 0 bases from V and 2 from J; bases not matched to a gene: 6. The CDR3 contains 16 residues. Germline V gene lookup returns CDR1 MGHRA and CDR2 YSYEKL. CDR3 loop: CASSQDIGQGTYEQYF. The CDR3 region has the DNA TGCGCCAGCAGCCAAGATATCGGACAGGGCACCTACGAGCAGTACTTC.

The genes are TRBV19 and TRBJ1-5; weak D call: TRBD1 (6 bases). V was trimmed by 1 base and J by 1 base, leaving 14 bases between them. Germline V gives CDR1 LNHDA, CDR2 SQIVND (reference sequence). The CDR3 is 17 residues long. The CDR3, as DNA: TGTGCCAGTAGTATAGGTTTTACAGGGCCAAGCAATCAGCCCCAGCATTTT. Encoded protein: CASSIGFTGPSNQPQHF.

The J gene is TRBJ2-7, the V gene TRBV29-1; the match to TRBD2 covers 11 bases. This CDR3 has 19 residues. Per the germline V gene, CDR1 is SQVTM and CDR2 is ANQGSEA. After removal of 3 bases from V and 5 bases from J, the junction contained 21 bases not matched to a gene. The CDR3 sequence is CSVDTGTPGTSGCPHEQYF. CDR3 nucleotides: TGCAGCGTTGATACCGGGACACCCGGGACTAGCGGTTGCCCCCACGAGCAGTACTTC.

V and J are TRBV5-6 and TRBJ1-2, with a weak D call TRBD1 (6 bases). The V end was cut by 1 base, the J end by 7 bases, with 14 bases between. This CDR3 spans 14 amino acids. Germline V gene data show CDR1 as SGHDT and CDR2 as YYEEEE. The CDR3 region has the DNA TGTGCCAGCAGCTTGACAGGGAAGGCCCTTGGCTACACCTTC. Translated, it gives CASSLTGKALGYTF.

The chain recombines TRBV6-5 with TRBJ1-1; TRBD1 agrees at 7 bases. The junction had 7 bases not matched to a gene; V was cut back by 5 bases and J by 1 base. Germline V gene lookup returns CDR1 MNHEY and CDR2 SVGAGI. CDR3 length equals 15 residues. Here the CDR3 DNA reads TGTGCCAGCAGTAGGCACAGGGGTACGAACACTGAAGCTTTCTTT. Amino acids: CASSRHRGTNTEAFF.

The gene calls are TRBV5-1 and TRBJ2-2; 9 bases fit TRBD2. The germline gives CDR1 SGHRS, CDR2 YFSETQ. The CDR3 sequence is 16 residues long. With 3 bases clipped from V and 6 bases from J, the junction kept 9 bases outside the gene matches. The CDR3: CASSWILTSGPGELFF. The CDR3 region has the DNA TGCGCCAGCAGCTGGATCTTGACTAGCGGCCCCGGGGAGCTGTTTTTT.

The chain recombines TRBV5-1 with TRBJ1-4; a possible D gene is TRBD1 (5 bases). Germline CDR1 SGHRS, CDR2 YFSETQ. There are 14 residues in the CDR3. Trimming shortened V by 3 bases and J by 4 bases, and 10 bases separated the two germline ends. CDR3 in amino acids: CASSSDRNNEKLFF. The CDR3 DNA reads TGCGCCAGCAGCTCAGACAGAAATAATGAAAAACTGTTTTTT. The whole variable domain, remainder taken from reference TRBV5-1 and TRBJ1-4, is KAGVTQTPRYLIKTRGQQVTLSCSPISGHRSVSWYQQTPGQGLQFLFEYFSETQRNKGNFPGRFSGRQFSNSRSEMNVSTLELGDSALYLCASSSDRNNEKLFFGSGTQLSVL.

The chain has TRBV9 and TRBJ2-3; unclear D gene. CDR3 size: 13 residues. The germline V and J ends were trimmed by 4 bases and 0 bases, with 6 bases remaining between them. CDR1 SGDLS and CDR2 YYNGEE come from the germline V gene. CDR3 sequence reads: CASSPGSTDTQYF. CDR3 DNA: TGTGCCAGCAGCCCCGGGAGCACAGATACGCAGTATTTT.

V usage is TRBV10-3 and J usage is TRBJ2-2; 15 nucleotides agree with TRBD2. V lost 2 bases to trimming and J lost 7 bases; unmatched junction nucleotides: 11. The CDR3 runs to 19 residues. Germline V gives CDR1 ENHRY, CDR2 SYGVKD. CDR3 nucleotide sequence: TGTGCCATCAGTGAGCCTGGACTAGCGGGAGGGCCTAGGGGCGGGGAGCTGTTTTTT. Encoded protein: CAISEPGLAGGPRGGELFF.

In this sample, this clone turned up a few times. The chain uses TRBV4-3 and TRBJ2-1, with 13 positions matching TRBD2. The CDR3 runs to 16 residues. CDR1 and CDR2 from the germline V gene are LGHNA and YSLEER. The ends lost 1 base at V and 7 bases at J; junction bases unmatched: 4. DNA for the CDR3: TGCGCCAGCAGCCAAGGGACTAGCGGGAGTTCTAATGAGCAGTTCTTC. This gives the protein CASSQGTSGSSNEQFF.

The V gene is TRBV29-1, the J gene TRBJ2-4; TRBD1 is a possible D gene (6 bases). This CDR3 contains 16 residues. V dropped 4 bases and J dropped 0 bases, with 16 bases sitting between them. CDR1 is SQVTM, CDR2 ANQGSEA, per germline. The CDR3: CSVAKDSPEAKNIQYF. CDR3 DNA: TGCAGCGTTGCAAAGGACAGCCCAGAAGCCAAAAACATTCAGTACTTC.

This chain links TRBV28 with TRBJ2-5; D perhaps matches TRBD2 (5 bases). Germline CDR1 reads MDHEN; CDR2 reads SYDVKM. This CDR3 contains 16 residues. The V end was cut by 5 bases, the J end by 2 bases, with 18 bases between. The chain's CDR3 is CASSISGNSLQETQYF. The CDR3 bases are TGTGCCAGCAGTATATCCGGGAACAGCCTACAAGAGACCCAGTACTTC.

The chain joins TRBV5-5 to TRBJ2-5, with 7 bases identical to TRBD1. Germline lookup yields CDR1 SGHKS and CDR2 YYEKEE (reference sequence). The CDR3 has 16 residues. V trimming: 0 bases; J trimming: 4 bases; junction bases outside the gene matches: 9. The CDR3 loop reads CASSLAGDRDGETQYF. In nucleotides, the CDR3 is TGTGCCAGCAGCTTGGCCGGAGACAGGGATGGAGAGACCCAGTACTTC.

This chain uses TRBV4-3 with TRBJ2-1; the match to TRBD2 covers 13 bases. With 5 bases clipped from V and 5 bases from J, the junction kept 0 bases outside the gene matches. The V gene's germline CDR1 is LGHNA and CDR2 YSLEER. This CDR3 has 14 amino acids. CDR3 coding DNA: TGCGCCAGCAGCGGACTAGCGGGAGACAATGAGCAGTTCTTC. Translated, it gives CASSGLAGDNEQFF.

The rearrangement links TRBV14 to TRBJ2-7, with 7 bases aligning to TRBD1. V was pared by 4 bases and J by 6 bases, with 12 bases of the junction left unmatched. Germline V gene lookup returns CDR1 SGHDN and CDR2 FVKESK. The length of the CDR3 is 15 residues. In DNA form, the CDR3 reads TGTGCCAGCAGCCGAGGAGACAGGGCAACTACCGAGCAGTACTTC. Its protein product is CASSRGDRATTEQYF.

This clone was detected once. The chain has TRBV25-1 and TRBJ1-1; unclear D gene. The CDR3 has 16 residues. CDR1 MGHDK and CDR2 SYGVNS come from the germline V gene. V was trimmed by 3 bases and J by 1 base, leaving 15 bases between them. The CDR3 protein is CASSEGIGNQNTEAFF. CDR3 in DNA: TGTGCCAGCAGTGAGGGGATCGGGAACCAGAACACTGAAGCTTTCTTT.

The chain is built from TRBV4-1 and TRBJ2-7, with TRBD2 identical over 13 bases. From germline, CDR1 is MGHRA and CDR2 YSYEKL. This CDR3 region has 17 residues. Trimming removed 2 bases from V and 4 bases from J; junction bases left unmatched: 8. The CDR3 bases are TGCGCCAGCAGCCAAAACACTAGCGGGGGGGACGGGTACGAGCAGTACTTC. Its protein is CASSQNTSGGDGYEQYF.

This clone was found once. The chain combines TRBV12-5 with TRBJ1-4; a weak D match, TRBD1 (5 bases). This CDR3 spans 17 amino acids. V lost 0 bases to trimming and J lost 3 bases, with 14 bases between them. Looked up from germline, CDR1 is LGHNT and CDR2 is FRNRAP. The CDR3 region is CASGLVPGRGANEKLFF. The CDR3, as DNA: TGTGCTAGTGGTTTGGTACCGGGGCGCGGGGCTAATGAAAAACTGTTTTTT.

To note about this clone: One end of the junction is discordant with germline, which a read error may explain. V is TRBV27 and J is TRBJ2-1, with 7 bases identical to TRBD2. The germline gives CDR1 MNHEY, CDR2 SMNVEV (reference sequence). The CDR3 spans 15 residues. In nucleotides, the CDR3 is TGTGCCAGCGGTTTGGGGAGGGACCCCTACAATGAGCAGTTCTTC. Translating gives CASGLGRDPYNEQFF.